A selection of T cell receptor beta chains follows, all from one sample in a study of early T cells in non-severe SARS-CoV-2 infection. TCRdb re-called the 5' RACE reads through MiXCR, storing one row per CDR3 protein. The sample shows some 56,000 distinct CDR3 sequences, roughly a tenth of them seen only once. Sequenced: whole blood. The receptors here all came from an adult who was a healthcare worker with PCR-confirmed SARS-CoV-2 infection or an uninfected control (not recorded which). Both conserved end residues are part of each CDR3. Fields, in order: J gene, V gene, clone size, CDR3 length, D gene, CDR3 protein, CDR3 DNA. D genes are given only for firm matches. Only part of the rows carry a size: once, few, many, or a class if the clone is expanded.

TRBJ1-5 | TRBV6-6 | medium-sized | 13 | - | CATFNDGFQPQHF | TGTGCCACCTTTAATGACGGATTCCAGCCCCAGCATTTT
TRBJ2-6 | TRBV20-1 | - | 12 | - | CSARYRANVLTF | TGCAGTGCTAGATACCGGGCCAACGTCCTGACTTTC
TRBJ2-1 | TRBV7-9 | few | 14 | TRBD2 | CASSLALAGALVFF | TGTGCCAGCAGCTTAGCTCTAGCGGGCGCCTTGGTGTTCTTC
TRBJ1-1 | TRBV7-9 | few | 17 | TRBD1 | CASSLRTGMSMNTEAFF | TGTGCCAGCAGCTTAAGGACAGGGATGAGCATGAACACTGAAGCTTTCTTT
TRBJ2-1 | TRBV20-1 | few | 15 | - | CSARRLKDSGLFEFF | TGCAGTGCTAGAAGGTTAAAGGACTCGGGGCTCTTTGAGTTCTTC
TRBJ2-7 | TRBV5-1 | few | 13 | TRBD1 | CASSSYRGYEQYF | TGCGCCAGCAGTTCCTACAGGGGCTACGAGCAGTACTTC
TRBJ2-3 | TRBV7-6 | - | 15 | - | CASSLGGTTAYTQYF | TGTGCCAGCAGCTTAGGAGGGACCACCGCCTATACGCAGTATTTT
TRBJ2-1 | TRBV20-1 | - | 18 | - | CSARSPLGSEQRGNEQFF | TGCAGTGCTAGAAGCCCCCTGGGGAGCGAGCAACGGGGCAATGAGCAGTTCTTC
TRBJ1-5 | TRBV5-1 | many | 14 | - | CASSREVGNQPQHF | TGCGCCAGCAGCCGTGAGGTGGGGAATCAGCCCCAGCATTTT
TRBJ2-7 | TRBV12-3/TRBV12-4 | many | 15 | TRBD1 | CASSLSDRVLSEQYF | TGTGCCAGCAGTTTATCCGACAGGGTCTTGTCCGAGCAGTACTTC
TRBJ2-5 | TRBV29-1 | few | 10 | - | CSAEEETQYF | TGCAGCGCCGAAGAAGAGACCCAGTACTTC
TRBJ2-1 | TRBV7-6 | many | 15 | TRBD2 | CASSLGLAGGTEQFF | TGTGCCAGCAGCCTAGGACTAGCGGGAGGAACTGAGCAGTTCTTC
TRBJ2-5 | TRBV21-1 | - | 18 | - | CASKGQGPLKLPSETQYF | TGTGCCAGCAAAGGACAGGGCCCCCTTAAGCTCCCGTCAGAGACCCAGTACTTC
TRBJ2-5 | TRBV18 | many | 11 | - | CASSPQETQYF | TGTGCCAGCTCACCACAAGAGACCCAGTACTTC